This entry lists 2 T cell receptor beta chains sequenced from one sample in a study of OX40 agonist ivuxolimab in advanced cancers. Clones were sequenced by immunoSEQ multiplex PCR, and TCRdb holds only the in-frame ones, with some missing. The sample lists just under 7,000 clones; approximately 80% were seen once. The sample consisted of CD4+ or CD8+ T cells sorted from blood, taken in a trial of the OX40 agonist ivuxolimab. The receptor source for this set is an adult with an advanced solid tumor such as melanoma, head and neck, liver or kidney cancer.

DNA of the CDR3: TGTGCCAGCAGCTTAGGTCTGGCGACTGGGGCTGAAGCTTTCTTT. Translating gives CASSLGLATGAEAFF. The rearrangement uses TRBV11-2 and TRBJ1-1; D gene uncertain. CDR3 size: 15 residues. Germline CDR1 SGHAT, CDR2 FQNNGV. V was cut by 1 base and J by 6 bases, with 15 bases left in between.

The J gene is TRBJ2-1, the V gene TRBV4-3, with 7 positions matching TRBD2. Germline-derived CDR1 and CDR2 are LGHNA and YSLEER. This CDR3 comprises 16 residues. V lost 2 bases and J lost 4; bases outside the gene matches: 8. Here the CDR3 DNA reads TGCGCCAGCAGCCAAAACGCGGGAGAATCGTACAATGAGCAGTTCTTC. This gives the protein CASSQNAGESYNEQFF.